Below, 5 T cell receptor beta chains from the same sample are listed, as sequenced in a study of monozygotic twins with inflammatory bowel disease (dated by TCRdb to the late 2010s). Library preparation used 5' RACE. The listed sequencing device is Illumina HiSeq 2500. After TCRdb reprocessed the reads, each CDR3 protein sequence was kept as one row, without DNA. The sample's own table lists fewer than 450,000 distinct CDR3 sequences. Together, the top ten hold 2% to 3% of the sample. Specimen: blood. These receptor sequences come from a human donor with ulcerative colitis or Crohn's disease, or a healthy co-twin of an affected twin (not recorded which).

The chain employs TRBV19 and TRBJ2-3. Looked up from germline, CDR1 is LNHDA and CDR2 is SQIVND (reference sequence). The CDR3 totals 15 residues. The CDR3 sequence: CASSIGGSSTDTQYF.

This chain connects TRBV5-1 to TRBJ2-7. CDR1 SGHRS and CDR2 YFSETQ come from the germline V gene. The CDR3 length is 14 residues. This CDR3 is CASSFSGNSYEQYF.

The chain employs TRBV20-1 and TRBJ1-5; TCRdb returns TRBD1, unconfirmable since there is no DNA. Germline V lookup: CDR1 DFQATT, CDR2 SNEGSKA (reference sequence). The CDR3 spans 14 residues. The CDR3 loop is CSARPQGSNQPQHF.

This chain connects TRBV12-3 or TRBV12-4 to TRBJ2-1; the D call from TCRdb, TRBD2, cannot be confirmed without DNA. The CDR3 runs 14 residues. The CDR3 spells CASSRGLAGGKQFF.

This chain joins TRBV7-2 and TRBJ2-7; the D call from TCRdb, TRBD1, cannot be confirmed without DNA. The CDR3 contains 15 residues. Germline CDR1 reads SGHTA; CDR2 reads FQGNSA. The CDR3: CASSRQGQGDREQYF.